This is a list of T cell receptor beta chains from one sample in a study of blood T cell repertoires in COVID-19. Sequencing was performed with immunoSEQ multiplex PCR; in TCRdb, only in-frame clones are kept and a portion is missing. This table holds about 210,000 clones, 80% found once. Sequencing was performed on peripheral blood. The receptors shown here come from a woman aged 65 to 85 with acute or convalescent COVID-19. The CDR3 runs from the conserved cysteine through the conserved F or W. A D gene is named only where the DNA matches it firmly. Expanded clones get a size class; other rows say once, few or many, or leave the size out.

TRBD1	TRBJ1-1	once	TRBV19	CASNQRQGLTEAFF	TGTGCCAGTAACCAAAGACAGGGCCTCACTGAAGCTTTCTTT
TRBD1	TRBJ1-1	.	TRBV6-6	CASSLDRVTEAFF	TGTGCCAGCAGCTTGGACAGGGTCACTGAAGCTTTCTTT
.	TRBJ2-1	.	TRBV7-2	CASSPGRRSYNEQFF	TGTGCCAGCAGCCCAGGGCGTCGCTCCTACAATGAGCAGTTCTTC
TRBD1	TRBJ1-2	.	TRBV29-1	CSVVTGAYGYTF	TGCAGCGTCGTTACAGGGGCGTATGGCTACACCTTC
TRBD2	TRBJ2-5	.	TRBV5-1	CASSRSSGEGKTQYF	TGCGCCAGCAGCCGCTCTAGCGGGGAGGGGAAGACCCAGTACTTC
.	TRBJ1-1	.	TRBV5-4	CASSLVRGNTEAFF	TGTGCCAGCAGCTTGGTAAGGGGTAACACTGAAGCTTTCTTT
TRBD1	TRBJ1-2	.	TRBV2	CASSEGDRPLYGYTF	TGTGCCAGCAGTGAAGGGGACAGACCCCTCTATGGCTACACCTTC
TRBD1	TRBJ1-4	.	TRBV6-5	CASLRDRAEKLFF	TGTGCCAGCCTGAGGGACAGGGCCGAAAAACTGTTTTTT
.	TRBJ2-5	.	TRBV6-2/TRBV6-3	CASSWNLRGETQYF	TGTGCCAGCAGTTGGAATCTTAGGGGGGAGACCCAGTACTTC
TRBD2	TRBJ2-1	few	TRBV5-1	CASSFSGGAHNEQFF	TGCGCCAGCAGCTTTAGCGGGGGGGCCCACAATGAGCAGTTCTTC
TRBD2	TRBJ2-3	.	TRBV18	CATRSGGGTDTQYF	TGTGCCACCCGCTCAGGCGGGGGAACAGATACGCAGTATTTT
.	TRBJ2-6	.	TRBV28	CASSPPGSGANVLTF	TGTGCCAGCAGTCCTCCAGGGTCTGGGGCCAACGTCCTGACTTTC
TRBD1	TRBJ2-1	.	TRBV19	CASSTPGQGATNEQFF	TGTGCCAGTAGTACCCCCGGACAGGGGGCGACCAATGAGCAGTTCTTC
.	TRBJ1-5	.	TRBV2	CASSVSTQYSNQPQHF	TGTGCCAGCAGTGTTAGCACACAATATAGCAATCAGCCCCAGCATTTT
.	TRBJ2-5	few	TRBV13	CASSLRQETQYF	TGTGCCAGCAGCCTCCGCCAAGAGACCCAGTACTTC